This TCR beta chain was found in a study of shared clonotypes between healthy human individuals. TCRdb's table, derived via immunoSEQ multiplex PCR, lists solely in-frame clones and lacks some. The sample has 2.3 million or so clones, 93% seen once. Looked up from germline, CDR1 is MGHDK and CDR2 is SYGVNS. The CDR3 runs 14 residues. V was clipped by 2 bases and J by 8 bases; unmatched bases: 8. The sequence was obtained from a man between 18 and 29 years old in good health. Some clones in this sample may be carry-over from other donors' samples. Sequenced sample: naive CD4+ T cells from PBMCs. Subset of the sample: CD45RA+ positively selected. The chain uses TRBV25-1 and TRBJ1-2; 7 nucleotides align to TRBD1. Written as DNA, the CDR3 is TGTGCCAGCAGTGAAACGGGGGCAGGGGGGGGCTACACCTTC. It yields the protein CASSETGAGGGYTF.